One sample yielded the 20 T cell receptor beta chains listed below, sequenced in a study of blood T cell repertoires in COVID-19. The repertoire was sequenced with immunoSEQ multiplex PCR; TCRdb's copy has only in-frame clones and lacks some. The sample contains 210,000 or so clones, roughly 90% of which appear only once. Sequenced input: peripheral blood. These receptors were taken from a man aged 45-65 years with acute or convalescent COVID-19.

This clone showed up just a few times. The chain employs TRBV25-1 and TRBJ2-3, with 9 bases identical to TRBD2. Germline V gene sequence: CDR1 MGHDK, CDR2 SYGVNS. There are 13 residues in the CDR3. With 7 bases clipped from V and 6 bases from J, the junction kept 5 bases outside the gene matches. The chain's CDR3 is CASTPSGKDTQYF. The CDR3, as DNA: TGTGCCAGCACCCCTAGCGGGAAGGATACGCAGTATTTT. Using reference TRBV25-1 and TRBJ2-3 for the parts outside the CDR3, the full variable domain is EADIYQTPRYLVIGTGKKITLECSQTMGHDKMYWYQQDPGMELHLIHYSYGVNSTEKGDLSSESTVSRIRTEHFPLTLESARPSHTSQYLCASTPSGKDTQYFGPGTRLTVL.

This chain uses TRBV11-1 with TRBJ2-7, with 12 bases that match TRBD2. In germline, CDR1 is SGHAT, CDR2 FQDESV (reference sequence). The junction had 5 bases not matched to a gene; V was cut back by 2 bases and J by 3 bases. CDR3 length: 16 residues. This CDR3 reads CASSLSGLAGLYEQYF. In DNA, the CDR3 is TGTGCCAGCAGCTTATCCGGACTAGCGGGACTCTACGAGCAGTACTTC.

The chain is built from TRBV18 and TRBJ2-2; 11 nucleotides line up with TRBD1. CDR3 length: 18 residues. Germline values: CDR1 KGHSH, CDR2 LQKENI. V lost 3 bases, J lost 4 bases, and 10 bases stayed unmatched. The CDR3 bases are TGTGCCAGCTCACCGTTCAAATCCGGGACAGGGGGCACCGGGGAGCTGTTTTTT. Protein: CASSPFKSGTGGTGELFF.

The chain uses TRBV27 and TRBJ2-7, with 7 bases matching TRBD1. Germline V gene data show CDR1 as MNHEY and CDR2 as SMNVEV (reference sequence). The CDR3 consists of 16 residues. V shed 5 bases and J 3 bases; nucleotides not matched to a gene: 13. CDR3 region: CASSPPRTGACYEQYV. In DNA form, the CDR3 reads TGTGCCAGCAGTCCCCCCCGGACAGGTGCCTGCTACGAGCAGTACGTC.

The rearrangement links TRBV7-9 to TRBJ2-5; no clear D. The CDR3 spans 12 residues. CDR1 and CDR2 (germline): SEHNR, FQNEAQ (reference sequence). Trimming shortened V by 1 base and J by 9 bases, and 9 bases separated the two germline ends. The CDR3: CASSLGALSQYF. Here the CDR3 DNA reads TGTGCCAGCAGCTTAGGGGCCCTCTCCCAGTACTTC. Full variable domain (remainder filled in from reference TRBV7-9 and TRBJ2-5): DTGVSQNPRHKITKRGQNVTFRCDPISEHNRLYWYRQTLGQGPEFLTYFQNEAQLEKSRLLSDRFSAERPKGSFSTLEIQRTEQGDSAMYLCASSLGALSQYFGPGTRLLVL.

The V call is TRBV4-2, the J call TRBJ1-1; D ambiguous. Trimming stripped 3 bases from V and 3 bases from J, with 14 bases between. Germline CDR1 is LGHNA and CDR2 is YNFKEQ. This CDR3 has 15 amino acids. The CDR3 protein is CASSQRRNLDTEAFF. For the CDR3, the DNA is TGTGCCAGCAGCCAGCGGCGTAATCTGGACACTGAAGCTTTCTTT.

This clone was detected only once. V and J are TRBV7-8 and TRBJ2-1; D unclear. Trimming left V 5 bases short and J 6 bases short, with 17 bases between. Looked up from germline, CDR1 is SGHVS and CDR2 is FQNEAQ. The CDR3 spans 15 residues. The CDR3, as DNA: TGTGCCAGCAGCCCGCCTCGAACTGCCATCAATGAGCAGTTCTTC. This encodes CASSPPRTAINEQFF.

V and J are TRBV9 and TRBJ1-2, with 8 nucleotides matching TRBD1. The trim removed 0 bases at V and 5 bases at J, leaving 6 bases unmatched. Germline V gene sequence: CDR1 SGDLS, CDR2 YYNGEE. CDR3 length: 15 residues. The CDR3 region is CASSVGRQGIYGYTF. The CDR3 DNA sequence: TGTGCCAGCAGCGTAGGGAGACAGGGGATTTATGGCTACACCTTC.

This chain links TRBV28 with TRBJ2-2, with no clear D. The germline V and J ends were trimmed by 2 bases and 6 bases, with 16 bases remaining between them. Germline values: CDR1 MDHEN, CDR2 SYDVKM. This CDR3 is built from 16 residues. CDR3 loop: CASSLEVVVLPGELFF. CDR3 bases: TGTGCCAGCAGTTTAGAGGTAGTAGTTTTACCCGGGGAGCTGTTTTTT. Full variable domain (rest looked up from reference TRBV28 and TRBJ2-2): DVKVTQSSRYLVKRTGEKVFLECVQDMDHENMFWYRQDPGLGLRLIYFSYDVKMKEKGDIPEGYSVSREKKERFSLILESASTNQTSMYLCASSLEVVVLPGELFFGEGSRLTVL.

The chain recombines TRBV7-9 with TRBJ2-5; TRBD2 agrees at 8 bases. The germline gives CDR1 SEHNR, CDR2 FQNEAQ (reference sequence). Trimming at V came to 1 base and at J to 0 bases, leaving 4 bases not matched to a gene. CDR3 length equals 16 residues. CDR3 residues: CASSLGSSGHQETQYF. In nucleotides, the CDR3 is TGTGCCAGCAGCTTAGGGTCTAGCGGGCACCAAGAGACCCAGTACTTC.

This chain joins TRBV6-2 or TRBV6-3 and TRBJ2-7; D possibly corresponds to TRBD2 (6 bases). V lost 2 bases to trimming and J lost 2 bases, with 10 bases between them. The length of the CDR3 is 14 residues. Germline V gives CDR1 MNHEY, CDR2 SVGEGT. CDR3 nucleotides: TGTGCCAGCAGTTACGGGGGGAGTACCTACGAGCAGTACGTC. It translates to CASSYGGSTYEQYV.

The chain carries TRBV18 and TRBJ2-3; 14 nucleotides align to TRBD2. V gave up 2 bases and J gave up 5 bases; unmatched junction bases: 9. This CDR3 has 18 residues. Germline V CDR1 and CDR2: KGHSH, LQKENI. CDR3 nucleotide sequence: TGTGCCAGCTCACCAGATGGAGGGACTAGCGGGAGAGGAGATACGCAGTATTTT. The encoded protein is CASSPDGGTSGRGDTQYF.

V and J are TRBV27 and TRBJ2-7; possibly TRBD1 for D (6 bases). CDR1 is MNHEY and CDR2 is SMNVEV in the germline V gene (reference sequence). This CDR3 comprises 15 residues. Deletions cut 5 bases from V and 4 bases from J, with 18 bases between. The CDR3 loop is CASSLNAQGMYEQYF. Written as DNA, the CDR3 is TGTGCCAGCAGTCTAAATGCACAGGGTATGTACGAGCAGTACTTC.

The gene calls are TRBV9 and TRBJ2-2, with 15 bases aligning to TRBD2. The CDR3 totals 19 residues. Germline V lookup: CDR1 SGDLS, CDR2 YYNGEE. Losses at the gene ends were 4 bases for V and 5 bases for J; bases not matched to a gene: 12. The CDR3 nucleotides are TGTGCCAGCAGCCTCGTAGGTGGACTAGCGGGAGGGTGGACCGGGGAGCTGTTTTTT. The encoded protein is CASSLVGGLAGGWTGELFF.

The chain couples TRBV5-5 to TRBJ2-1, with TRBD1 as a possible D gene (6 bases). The CDR3 is 16 amino acids. The V end was cut by 1 base, the J end by 6 bases, with 17 bases between. Looked up from germline, CDR1 is SGHKS and CDR2 is YYEKEE (reference sequence). CDR3 DNA sequence: TGTGCCAGCAGCTTGACTGGACAGCCCCAACCCAATGAGCAGTTCTTC. Protein sequence: CASSLTGQPQPNEQFF. The full variable domain, with the rest looked up from reference TRBV5-5 and TRBJ2-1, is DAGVTQSPTHLIKTRGQQVTLRCSPISGHKSVSWYQQVLGQGPQFIFQYYEKEERGRGNFPDRFSARQFPNYSSELNVNALLLGDSALYLCASSLTGQPQPNEQFFGPGTRLTVL.

Notes on this clone: At one boundary the junction diverges from the germline segment, which might be a read error. The chain employs TRBV18 and TRBJ1-2; 7 nucleotides agree with TRBD1. The CDR3 is made up of 14 amino acids. Germline lookup yields CDR1 KGHSH and CDR2 LQKENI. The CDR3: CASSTPGTAYGYTF. In nucleotides, the CDR3 is TGTGCCAGCTCAACACCCGGGACAGCCTATGGCTACACCTTC.

This clone has just a few counts. The chain links TRBV18 to TRBJ1-2; TRBD1 is a possible D gene (6 bases). CDR1 is KGHSH, CDR2 LQKENI, per germline. Trimming took off 6 bases at V and 3 bases at J, with 11 bases between the two ends. CDR3 size: 13 residues. The CDR3 sequence: CASSPDRYYGYTF. In nucleotides, the CDR3 is TGTGCCAGCTCGCCAGACAGGTACTATGGCTACACCTTC. The whole variable domain, filled in from reference TRBV18 and TRBJ1-2, reads NAGVMQNPRHLVRRRGQEARLRCSPMKGHSHVYWYRQLPEEGLKFMVYLQKENIIDESGMPKERFSAEFPKEGPSILRIQQVVRGDSAAYFCASSPDRYYGYTFGSGTRLTVV.

The J gene is TRBJ2-1, the V gene TRBV6-1; D may be TRBD2 (5 bases). Trimming removed 3 bases at V and 2 bases at J, with 14 bases between. The CDR3 totals 16 residues. The germline CDR1 and CDR2 sequences are MNHNS and SASEGT. CDR3 residues: CASSDTARVTYNEQFF. In nucleotides, the CDR3 is TGTGCCAGCAGTGACACCGCGAGGGTAACCTACAATGAGCAGTTCTTC.

The rearrangement links TRBV2 to TRBJ2-2; weak D call: TRBD1 (5 bases). CDR1 and CDR2 from the germline V gene are SNHLY and FYNNEI. The CDR3 contains 15 residues. The V gene lost 5 bases and the J gene lost 6 bases, with 16 bases spanning the gap. CDR3 coding DNA: TGTGCCAGCAGTACCGGACAAACGCACCCCGGGGAGCTGTTTTTT. Protein: CASSTGQTHPGELFF.

The chain has TRBV2 and TRBJ2-7; possible D gene TRBD1, 7 bases. CDR3 length equals 15 residues. Trimming left V 2 bases short and J 5 bases short, with 16 bases between. Germline-derived CDR1 and CDR2 are SNHLY and FYNNEI. CDR3 in amino acids: CASSEIQGTSHEQYF. The CDR3 bases are TGTGCCAGCAGTGAAATACAGGGGACTTCCCACGAGCAGTACTTC.